This is a list of T cell receptor beta chains from one sample in a study of cytomegalovirus exposure and HLA in healthy donors. The assay was immunoSEQ multiplex PCR, and TCRdb's table has in-frame clones only and misses some. The data contain more than 80,000 clones, about 68% of them singletons. What was sequenced was PBMCs. The receptors stem from a human donor in good health. Each CDR3 is given with its conserved first and last residue. The D gene is left open where the match is weak. Expanded clones are given a class, and other clones once, few, many or no size at all.

len | abundance | j_gene | d_gene | v_gene | CDR3nt | CDR3aa
15 | NA | TRBJ2-7 | TRBD2 | TRBV19 | TGTGCCAGTAGTTCCTCGGGGGGGAGTTTCTACGAGCAGTACTTC | CASSSSGGSFYEQYF
15 | once | TRBJ2-1 | TRBD1 | TRBV19 | TGTGCCAGTAGTCTCTTGACAGGGCGTACGGATGAGCAGTTCTTC | CASSLLTGRTDEQFF
15 | NA | TRBJ2-7 | NA | TRBV4-1 | TGCGCCAGCAGCCAAGACCCGGGACACTCCTACGAGCAGTACTTC | CASSQDPGHSYEQYF
14 | NA | TRBJ2-5 | NA | TRBV30 | TGTGCCTGGAGTGTAGTTGGCGGGGAAGAGACCCAGTACTTC | CAWSVVGGEETQYF
15 | few | TRBJ2-3 | TRBD2 | TRBV9 | TGTGCCAGCAGCTTACTCCGGGGGGGCCTAGATACGCAGTATTTT | CASSLLRGGLDTQYF
13 | NA | TRBJ2-2 | NA | TRBV5-1 | TGCGCCAGCAGCCTAAACCCCCCACGAGAGCTGTTTTTT | CASSLNPPRELFF
16 | NA | TRBJ1-1 | TRBD1 | TRBV5-1 | TGCGCCAGCAGCCCCAGCCCGACAGGGATGAACACTGAAGCTTTCTTT | CASSPSPTGMNTEAFF
15 | NA | TRBJ2-7 | TRBD1 | TRBV5-1 | TGCGCCAGCAGCTTGGACGGGACAGGTTCGGAAGAGCAGTACTTC | CASSLDGTGSEEQYF
14 | NA | TRBJ2-3 | TRBD1 | TRBV6-5 | TGTGCCAGCAGCGACAGGGGGCTGATAGATACGCAGTATTTT | CASSDRGLIDTQYF
16 | NA | TRBJ2-7 | TRBD1 | TRBV4-3 | TGCGCCAGCAGCCAAGATTACGGGACAGGGCTCTACGAGCAGTACTTC | CASSQDYGTGLYEQYF
14 | NA | TRBJ1-2 | TRBD1 | TRBV6-5 | TGTGCCAGCAGTGAAGTGGGGGGGACAGGGGGCATTGCCTTC | CASSEVGGTGGIAF